This T cell receptor beta chain was identified during a study of blood T cell repertoires in COVID-19. Cohorts were based on clinical histories the participants reported. Methods used by the authors: Estimated nucleated cell counts came from reference gene primer amplification. The assay was immunoSEQ multiplex PCR, and TCRdb's table has in-frame clones only and misses some. V, J and clone size reflect that table, while D and trimming were determined from the DNA. The table has about 500,000 clones, approximately 90% seen once. This CDR3 has 13 residues. Germline loops: CDR1 SGHRS, CDR2 YFSETQ. V lost 4 bases and J lost 8; bases outside the gene matches: 8.

The sample comprised PBMCs or T cells enriched from blood (not recorded which). The J gene is TRBJ1-2, the V gene TRBV5-1, with 7 bases that match TRBD1. The source of this sequence is a woman younger than 35 who had recovered from COVID-19. DNA of the CDR3: TGCGCCAGCAGCCAGGGGACAGAAAGGGGCTACACCTTC. Its translation is CASSQGTERGYTF.